The source of this T cell receptor (beta chain) is a study of blood T cell repertoires in COVID-19 (dated by TCRdb to between 2020 and 2021). For context, the study as a whole: Collaborator samples came from the United States, Italy and Spain and covered acute and convalescent phases of COVID-19. The material from the prospective study consisted of cDNA or gDNA derived from T cells, B-cell-depleted T cells, or PBMCs. Deeply sampled blood TCRbeta repertoires from subjects exposed to, actively infected with, or recovered from COVID-19 were included in the dataset. A freely available public database, intended as a resource for researchers studying the immune response to SARS-CoV-2, is where the repertoires were released. The samples were drawn from the first 160 participants of the ongoing ImmuneRACE study and from 1,254 subjects provided by 6 global collaborators. The sample metadata nearly always contained a de-identified subject ID, COVID-19 status, age in years and sex. Where available, HLA class I and class II types were obtained from metadata supplied by the sample provider rather than from assay-based typing. Broader findings and caveats from the paper: Clinical and demographic metadata were provided uncurated, with the amount varying by source and participant.

TCRbeta CDR3 regions were amplified from genomic DNA by means of the immunoSEQ Assay, a bias-controlled multiplex PCR. In the original analysis: The number of nucleated cells in each sample was estimated by amplification of reference gene primers within the assay. To quantify the absolute abundance of each unique TCRbeta CDR3 rearrangement, sequence reads were collapsed and filtered. For each sample, productive Simpson clonality was calculated by taking the square root of Simpson's diversity index across productive rearrangements. TCRdb took over this immuneACCESS table, retaining in-frame rearrangements with V and J assigned. Such tables are incomplete; in checked studies, under half of the missing clones stem from an unresolved V gene, and the remainder is unexplained. Clonal size and the V and J genes are those of that table, whereas D and trimming came from the DNA. The sample table records a few hundred thousand clones; 70% to 90% of these occur just once. Clones ranked in the top ten supply 1.5% to 2% of the sample.

Worth noting for this clone: There is no known antigen for this receptor. Nothing much larger sits one base from this clone, and base qualities are not available.

V is trimmed back by 2 bases and J by 6 bases, and the junction contains 9 bases that no gene match accounts for. The CDR3 contains 16 residues, cysteine and phenylalanine counted. The retained sequence is limited to the CDR3, 48 bases, with the frame set at the first base. The CDR1 and CDR2 encoded by the germline V gene are SGHDT and YYEEEE. Participants in the prospective study were aged about 18 to 90 years, lived in some 24 United States geographic areas, and enrolled through a virtual design. In the prospective study, participants were assigned to cohorts based on the clinical history participants reported in a screening survey and a study questionnaire. ImmuneRACE Cohort 3 recovered participants were defined by two consecutive negative NP/OP PCR tests, healthcare professional clearance, or symptom resolution. Each participant in the prospective study had whole blood, serum and a nasopharyngeal or oropharyngeal swab collected by mobile phlebotomists. Over an approximately 2-month period, participants in the prospective study had the option of providing additional blood draws and questionnaires. Before DNA extraction, prospective study blood samples were shipped either frozen or at room temperature.

The chain uses TRBV5-6 and TRBJ2-1; 9 middle bases align to TRBD1. Sequenced: PBMCs or T cells enriched from blood (not recorded which). This clonotype was obtained from a woman aged 50 to 60 who had recovered from COVID-19. The bases read TGTGCCAGCAGCTTTTCTACGGGACAGGGAGGCAATGAGCAGTTCTTC. This translates into CASSFSTGQGGNEQFF.